This record looks at one T cell receptor beta chain sequence and its context. Its antigen is not identified. The sample is drawn from a study of shared clonotypes between healthy human individuals. Findings and limits, study-wide: Only blood was sampled, and tissue TCR repertoires likely differ from blood ones. Among several donors, approximately 5% of naive CD4 clonotypes were found in common.

Clones were sequenced by immunoSEQ multiplex PCR, and TCRdb holds only the in-frame ones, with some missing. The table includes about a million clones, 60% to 80% detected once. This clonotype was sampled from a man younger than 35 in good health. Some clones in this sample may be carry-over from other donors' samples. Material for sequencing was memory CD4+ T cells from PBMCs. This sample's subset: CD45RA-negative fraction.

CDR3 region: CASSERPDREYTF. The CDR3 region has the DNA TGTGCCAGCAGTGAACGCCCCGACAGGGAGTACACCTTC. V and J are TRBV6-1 and TRBJ1-2; 7 bases line up with TRBD1. CDR3 size: 13 residues. The germline V gene has CDR1 MNHNS and CDR2 SASEGT. Trimming took 2 bases from V and 11 from J; bases not matched to a gene: 8.